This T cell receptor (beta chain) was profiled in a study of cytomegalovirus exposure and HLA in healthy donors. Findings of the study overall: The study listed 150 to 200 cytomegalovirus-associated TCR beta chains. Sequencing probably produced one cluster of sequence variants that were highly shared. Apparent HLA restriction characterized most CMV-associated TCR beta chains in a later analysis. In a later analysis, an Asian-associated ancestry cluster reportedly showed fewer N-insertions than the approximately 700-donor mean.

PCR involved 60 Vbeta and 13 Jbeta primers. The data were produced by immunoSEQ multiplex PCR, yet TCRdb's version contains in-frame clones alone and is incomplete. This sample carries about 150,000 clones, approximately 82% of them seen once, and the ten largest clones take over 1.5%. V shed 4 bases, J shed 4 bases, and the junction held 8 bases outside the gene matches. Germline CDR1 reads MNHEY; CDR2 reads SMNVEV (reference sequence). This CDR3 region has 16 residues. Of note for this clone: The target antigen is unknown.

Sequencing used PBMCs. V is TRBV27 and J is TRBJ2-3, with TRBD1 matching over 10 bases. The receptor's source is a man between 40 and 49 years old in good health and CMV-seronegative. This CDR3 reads CASSWTGGGQADTQYF. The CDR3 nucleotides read TGTGCCAGCAGTTGGACAGGGGGAGGACAGGCAGATACGCAGTATTTT.